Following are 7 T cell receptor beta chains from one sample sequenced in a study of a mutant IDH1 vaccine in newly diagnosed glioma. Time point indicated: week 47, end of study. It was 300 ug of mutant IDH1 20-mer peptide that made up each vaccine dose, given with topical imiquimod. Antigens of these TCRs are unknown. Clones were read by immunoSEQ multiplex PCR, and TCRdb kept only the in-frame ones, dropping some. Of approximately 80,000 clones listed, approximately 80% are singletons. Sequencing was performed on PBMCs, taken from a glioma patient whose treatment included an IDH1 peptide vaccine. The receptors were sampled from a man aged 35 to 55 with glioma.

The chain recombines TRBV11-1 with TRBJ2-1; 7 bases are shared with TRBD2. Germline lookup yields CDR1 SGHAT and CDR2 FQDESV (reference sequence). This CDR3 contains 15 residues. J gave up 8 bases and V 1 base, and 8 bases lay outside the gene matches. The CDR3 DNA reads TGTGCCAGCAGCTTAGGAGCGGGACCTACCGATGAGCAGTTCTTC. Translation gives CASSLGAGPTDEQFF.

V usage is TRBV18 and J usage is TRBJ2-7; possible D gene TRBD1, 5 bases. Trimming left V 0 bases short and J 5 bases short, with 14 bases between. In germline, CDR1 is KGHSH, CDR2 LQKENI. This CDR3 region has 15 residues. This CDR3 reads CASSPPAGQGNEQYF. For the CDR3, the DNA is TGTGCCAGCTCACCACCGGCAGGGCAAGGCAACGAGCAGTACTTC.

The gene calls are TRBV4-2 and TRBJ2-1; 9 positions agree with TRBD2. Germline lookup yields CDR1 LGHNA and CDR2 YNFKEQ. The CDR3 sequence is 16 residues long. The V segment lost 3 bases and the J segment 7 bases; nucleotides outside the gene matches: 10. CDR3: CASSQTRGGRWNEQFF. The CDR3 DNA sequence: TGTGCCAGCAGCCAGACGCGGGGGGGCCGGTGGAATGAGCAGTTCTTC.

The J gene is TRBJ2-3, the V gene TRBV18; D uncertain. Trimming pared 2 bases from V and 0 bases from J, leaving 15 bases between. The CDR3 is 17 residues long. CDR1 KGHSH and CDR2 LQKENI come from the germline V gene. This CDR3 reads CASSPSALGISTDTQYF. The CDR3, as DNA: TGTGCCAGCTCACCATCTGCCCTGGGGATAAGCACAGATACGCAGTATTTT.

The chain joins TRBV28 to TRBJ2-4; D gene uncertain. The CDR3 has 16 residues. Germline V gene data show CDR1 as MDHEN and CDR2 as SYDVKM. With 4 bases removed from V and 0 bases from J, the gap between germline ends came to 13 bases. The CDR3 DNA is TGTGCCAGCAGTTCCTCATTAGTCCTAGCCAAAAACATTCAGTACTTC. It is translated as CASSSSLVLAKNIQYF.

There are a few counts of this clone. CDR3 protein: CASSKTAATNEKLFF. DNA for the CDR3: TGCGCCAGCAGCAAGACAGCAGCAACTAATGAAAAACTGTTTTTT. The chain has TRBV5-1 and TRBJ1-4, with D perhaps TRBD1 (5 bases). In germline, CDR1 is SGHRS, CDR2 YFSETQ. The CDR3 covers 15 residues. The V end was cut by 4 bases, the J end by 0 bases, with 10 bases between.

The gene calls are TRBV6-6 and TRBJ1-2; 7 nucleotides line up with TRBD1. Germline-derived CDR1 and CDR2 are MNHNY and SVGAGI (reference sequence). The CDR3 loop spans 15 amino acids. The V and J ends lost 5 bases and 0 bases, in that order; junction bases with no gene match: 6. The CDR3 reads CASSSAGGTNYGYTF. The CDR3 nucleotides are TGTGCCAGCAGTAGTGCAGGGGGGACTAACTATGGCTACACCTTC.